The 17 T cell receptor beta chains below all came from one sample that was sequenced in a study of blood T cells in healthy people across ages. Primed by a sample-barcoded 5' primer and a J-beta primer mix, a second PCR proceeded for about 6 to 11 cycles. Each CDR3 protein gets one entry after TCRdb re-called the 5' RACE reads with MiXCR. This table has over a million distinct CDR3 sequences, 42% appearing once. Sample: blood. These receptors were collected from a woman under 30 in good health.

The CDR3 protein is CSPGEQYF. CDR3 DNA sequence: TGCAGTCCGGGGGAACAGTACTTC. The chain carries TRBV20-1 and TRBJ2-7; a possible D gene is TRBD2 (6 bases). V lost 8 bases and J lost 10, with 9 bases in between. Germline CDR1 is DFQATT and CDR2 is SNEGSKA (reference sequence). There are 8 residues in the CDR3.

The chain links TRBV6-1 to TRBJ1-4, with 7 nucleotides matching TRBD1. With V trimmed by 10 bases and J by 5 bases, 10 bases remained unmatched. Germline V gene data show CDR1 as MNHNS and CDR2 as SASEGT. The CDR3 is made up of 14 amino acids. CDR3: CANYSGQMNEKLFF. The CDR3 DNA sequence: TGTGCCAACTATTCGGGACAGATGAATGAAAAACTGTTTTTT.

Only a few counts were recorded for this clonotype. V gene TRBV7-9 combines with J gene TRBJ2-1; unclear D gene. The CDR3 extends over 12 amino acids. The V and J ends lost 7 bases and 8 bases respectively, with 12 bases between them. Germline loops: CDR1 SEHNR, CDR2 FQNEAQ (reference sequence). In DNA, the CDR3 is TGTGCCAGCACCAAACGGGCCCATGAGCAGTTCTTC. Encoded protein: CASTKRAHEQFF. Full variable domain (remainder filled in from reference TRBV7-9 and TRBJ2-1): DTGVSQNPRHKITKRGQNVTFRCDPISEHNRLYWYRQTLGQGPEFLTYFQNEAQLEKSRLLSDRFSAERPKGSFSTLEIQRTEQGDSAMYLCASTKRAHEQFFGPGTRLTVL.

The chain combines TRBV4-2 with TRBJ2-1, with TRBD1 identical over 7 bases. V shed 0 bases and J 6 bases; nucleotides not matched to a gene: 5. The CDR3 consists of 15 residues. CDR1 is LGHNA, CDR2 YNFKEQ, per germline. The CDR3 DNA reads TGTGCCAGCAGCCAAGATTGGCAGGGGGTCAATGAGCAGTTCTTC. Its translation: CASSQDWQGVNEQFF.

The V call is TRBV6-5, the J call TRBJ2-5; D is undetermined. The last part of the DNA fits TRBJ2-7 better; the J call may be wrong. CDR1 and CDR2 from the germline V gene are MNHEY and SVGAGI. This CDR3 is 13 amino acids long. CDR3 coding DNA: TGTGCCAGCAGAATGAGAGGCCCCTACGAGCAGTACTTC. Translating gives CASRMRGPYEQYF.

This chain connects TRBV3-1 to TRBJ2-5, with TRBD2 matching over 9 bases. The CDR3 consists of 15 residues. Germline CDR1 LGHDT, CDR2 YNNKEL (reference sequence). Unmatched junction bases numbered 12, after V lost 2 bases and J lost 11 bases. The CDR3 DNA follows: TGTGCCAGCAGCCAACATGGCGGGAGGGATTCTGAGCAGTACTTC. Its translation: CASSQHGGRDSEQYF.

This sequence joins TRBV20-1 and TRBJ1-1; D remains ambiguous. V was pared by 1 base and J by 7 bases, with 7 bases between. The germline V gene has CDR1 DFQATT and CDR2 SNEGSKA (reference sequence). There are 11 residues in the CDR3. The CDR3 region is CSARGLHEAFF. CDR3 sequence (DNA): TGCAGTGCTAGAGGGCTCCATGAAGCTTTCTTT.

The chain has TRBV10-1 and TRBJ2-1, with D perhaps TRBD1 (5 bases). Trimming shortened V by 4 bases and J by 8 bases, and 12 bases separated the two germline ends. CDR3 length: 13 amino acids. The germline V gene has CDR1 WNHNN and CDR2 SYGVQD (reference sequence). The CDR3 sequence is CASSARESHEQFF. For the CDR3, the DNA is TGCGCCAGCAGTGCCAGGGAATCGCATGAGCAGTTCTTC.

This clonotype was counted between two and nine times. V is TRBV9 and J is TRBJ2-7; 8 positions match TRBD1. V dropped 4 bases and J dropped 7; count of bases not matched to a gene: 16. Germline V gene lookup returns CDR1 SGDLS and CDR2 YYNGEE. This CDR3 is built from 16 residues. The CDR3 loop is CASSPGQGPSGREQYF. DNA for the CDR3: TGTGCCAGCAGCCCAGGACAGGGTCCGAGTGGAAGGGAGCAGTACTTC.

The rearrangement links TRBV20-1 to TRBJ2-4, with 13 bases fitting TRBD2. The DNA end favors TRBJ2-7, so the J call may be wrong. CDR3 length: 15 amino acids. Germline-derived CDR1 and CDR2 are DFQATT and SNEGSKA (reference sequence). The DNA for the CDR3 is TGCAGTGCTAGGCTACTAGCGGGAGGGACCTACGAGCAGTACTTC. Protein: CSARLLAGGTYEQYF.

CDR3 DNA: TGTGCCAGCAGGGAGGACAACGTGGGTCGGGAGACCCAGTACTTC. Translating it yields CASREDNVGRETQYF. The chain couples TRBV2 to TRBJ2-5, with D possibly called TRBD1 or TRBD2 (5 bases each). This CDR3 is built from 15 residues. V was cut by 6 bases and J by 5 bases, with 19 bases left in between. CDR1 is SNHLY, CDR2 FYNNEI, per germline.

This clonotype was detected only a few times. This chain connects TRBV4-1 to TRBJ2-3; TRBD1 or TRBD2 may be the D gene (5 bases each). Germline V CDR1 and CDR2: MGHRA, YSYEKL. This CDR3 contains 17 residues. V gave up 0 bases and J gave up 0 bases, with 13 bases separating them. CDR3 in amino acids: CASSQDPLGASTDTQYF. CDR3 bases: TGCGCCAGCAGCCAAGATCCACTAGGGGCTAGCACAGATACGCAGTATTTT.

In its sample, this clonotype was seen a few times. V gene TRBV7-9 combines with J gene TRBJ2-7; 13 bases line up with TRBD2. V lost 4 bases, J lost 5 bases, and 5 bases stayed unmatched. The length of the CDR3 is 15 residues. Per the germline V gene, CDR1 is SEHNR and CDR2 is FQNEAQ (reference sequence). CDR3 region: CASSYRTSGSHEQYF. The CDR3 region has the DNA TGTGCCAGCAGCTACCGGACTAGCGGGAGCCACGAGCAGTACTTC.

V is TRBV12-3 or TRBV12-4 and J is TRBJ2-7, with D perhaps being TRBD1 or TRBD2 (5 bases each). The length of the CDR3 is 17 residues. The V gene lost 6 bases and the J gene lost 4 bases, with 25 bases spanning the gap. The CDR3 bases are TGTGCCAGCAGCCTTACCTTGACCGGGACGACGGGTTACGAGCAGTACTTC. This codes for CASSLTLTGTTGYEQYF.

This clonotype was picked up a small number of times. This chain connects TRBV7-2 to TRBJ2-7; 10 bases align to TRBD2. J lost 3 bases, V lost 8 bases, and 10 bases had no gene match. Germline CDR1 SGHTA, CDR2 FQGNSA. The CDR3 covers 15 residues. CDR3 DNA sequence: TGTGCCAGCGGCGAGCGGGAGGGCGGTATCTACGAGCAGTACTTC. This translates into CASGEREGGIYEQYF.

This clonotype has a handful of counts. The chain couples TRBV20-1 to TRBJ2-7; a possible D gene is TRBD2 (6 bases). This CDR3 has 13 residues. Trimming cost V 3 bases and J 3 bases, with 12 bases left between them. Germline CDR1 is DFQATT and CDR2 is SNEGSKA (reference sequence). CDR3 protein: CSARSPSDYEQYF. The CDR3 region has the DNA TGCAGTGCTAGGTCCCCTAGCGACTACGAGCAGTACTTC.

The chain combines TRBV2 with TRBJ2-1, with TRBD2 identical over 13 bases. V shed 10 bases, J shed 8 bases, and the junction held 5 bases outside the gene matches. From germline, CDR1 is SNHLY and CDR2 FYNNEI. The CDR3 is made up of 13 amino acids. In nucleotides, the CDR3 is TGTGCCAAAACTAGCGGGAGGGCCGATGAGCAGTTCTTC. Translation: CAKTSGRADEQFF.